This is a list of T cell receptor beta chains from one sample in a study of metastatic and nonmetastatic thyroid tumors. TCRdb re-called the PCR reads with MiXCR. The table has approximately 16,000 clones, 27% seen once. The sample comprised adjacent normal tissue. The receptors derive from a female donor with papillary thyroid cancer or a benign thyroid nodule (not recorded which). Some clones in this sample may be carry-over from other donors' samples. Each CDR3 is given with its conserved first and last residue. The D gene is left open where the match is weak. Not all rows give a size; the values are once, few, many and, for expanded clones, a class.

>.|few|TRBV18|TRBJ2-1
CASSIQGLAYNEQFF
TGTGCCAGCTCAATACAGGGTCTTGCCTACAATGAGCAGTTCTTC
>.|.|TRBV2|TRBJ2-7
CASSGGYEQYF
TGTGCCAGCAGTGGAGGGTACGAGCAGTACTTC
>.|.|TRBV27|TRBJ1-2
CASSLSSAGRGGYTF
TGTGCCAGCAGTTTATCTAGCGCAGGGCGAGGTGGCTACACCTTC
>.|few|TRBV24-1|TRBJ1-2
CATSDPLMANYGYTF
TGTGCCACCAGTGATCCACTCATGGCTAACTATGGCTACACCTTC
>.|.|TRBV19|TRBJ2-2
CASSIKPGELFF
TGTGCCAGTAGTATCAAGCCCGGGGAGCTGTTTTTT
>.|.|TRBV5-4|TRBJ2-7
CASSLGRASEKYF
TGTGCCAGCAGCTTGGGCAGGGCCTCCGAGAAGTACTTC
>.|few|TRBV6-1|TRBJ2-7
CANSDGSGDEQYF
TGTGCCAACAGTGACGGGAGTGGGGACGAGCAGTACTTC
>TRBD2|medium-sized|TRBV18|TRBJ2-7
CASSPQREGYEQYF
TGTGCCAGCTCACCACAGCGGGAGGGGTACGAGCAGTACTTC
>.|few|TRBV27|TRBJ2-1
CASSLMASNEQFF
TGTGCCAGCAGTTTAATGGCTTCCAATGAGCAGTTCTTC
>.|few|TRBV6-1|TRBJ2-1
CASSEPIYNEQFF
TGTGCCAGCAGTGAACCGATCTACAATGAGCAGTTCTTC
>.|.|TRBV6-5|TRBJ1-2
CVSSYSTSLLGYTF
TGTGTCAGCAGTTACTCGACCTCCCTCTTGGGCTACACCTTC
>TRBD2|.|TRBV9|TRBJ2-7
CASSVGPAGVNEQYF
TGTGCCAGCAGCGTAGGGCCGGCGGGAGTCAACGAGCAGTACTTC
>.|few|TRBV7-8|TRBJ1-1
CASSSTTGGTEAFF
TGTGCCAGCAGCTCTACTACTGGGGGAACTGAAGCTTTCTTT
>TRBD1|few|TRBV27|TRBJ2-7
CASSLFRQGGAEQYF
TGTGCCAGCAGTTTATTTAGACAGGGGGGGGCGGAGCAGTACTTC
>.|.|TRBV30|TRBJ2-5
CAWSIGETQYF
TGTGCCTGGAGTATTGGGGAGACCCAGTACTTC
>.|many|TRBV6-1|TRBJ1-3
CASPSGNTIYF
TGTGCCAGCCCCTCTGGAAACACCATATATTTT
>TRBD2|.|TRBV12-3/TRBV12-4|TRBJ2-7
CASSLGGTSRIYEQYF
TGTGCCAGCAGTTTGGGTGGGACTAGCCGCATTTACGAGCAGTACTTC
>.|.|TRBV5-1|TRBJ1-1
CASSLRGNTEAFF
TGTGCCAGCAGCTTGAGGGGGAACACTGAAGCTTTCTTT
>TRBD2|.|TRBV2|TRBJ2-2
CASSDIKGLAGANTGELFF
TGTGCCAGCAGTGATATAAAAGGACTAGCGGGGGCCAACACCGGGGAGCTGTTTTTT
>.|.|TRBV6-1|TRBJ2-3
CASSLAEGTDTQYF
TGTGCCAGCAGTTTGGCGGAAGGCACAGATACGCAGTATTTT
>TRBD1|.|TRBV11-2|TRBJ2-2
CASSPHPDRERPGELFF
TGTGCCAGCAGCCCGCACCCGGACAGGGAGCGCCCCGGGGAGCTGTTTTTT
>.|.|TRBV11-3|TRBJ2-2
CASSPGSAGELFF
TGTGCCAGCAGCCCAGGGTCGGCCGGGGAGCTGTTTTTT
>.|.|TRBV7-6|TRBJ1-2
CASSPEGGAQKSNYGYTF
TGTGCCAGCAGCCCCGAAGGGGGGGCCCAAAAAAGTAACTATGGCTACACCTTC
>TRBD2|.|TRBV7-8|TRBJ2-5
CASSLSASGRETQYF
TGTGCCAGCAGCTTATCAGCTAGCGGGAGGGAGACCCAGTACTTC
>.|few|TRBV6-1|TRBJ1-2
CASRVLGRDYGYTF
TGTGCCAGCAGAGTCCTGGGGAGAGACTATGGCTACACCTTC
>TRBD2|few|TRBV9|TRBJ2-7
CASSRGLGLSYEQYF
TGTGCCAGCTCCAGGGGACTAGGCCTCTCCTACGAGCAGTACTTC
>.|.|TRBV20-1|TRBJ2-5
CSARDNSAGAPRTQYF
TGCAGTGCTAGAGATAATTCGGCGGGGGCTCCCCGGACCCAGTACTTC
>.|.|TRBV6-1|TRBJ1-2
CASTEAAVFSYGYTF
TGTGCCAGCACCGAGGCGGCGGTTTTTAGCTATGGCTACACCTTC
>TRBD1|few|TRBV6-5|TRBJ1-6
CASSYTLPGQGLPLHF
TGTGCCAGCAGTTATACTCTCCCGGGACAGGGTTTACCCCTCCACTTT
>TRBD2|medium-sized|TRBV2|TRBJ2-1
CASIWREAHNEQFF
TGTGCCAGCATCTGGCGGGAGGCCCACAATGAGCAGTTCTTC
>.|.|TRBV19|TRBJ1-3
CASSPFGVTGNTIYF
TGTGCCAGTAGTCCCTTCGGGGTCACTGGAAACACCATATATTTT
>TRBD2|few|TRBV10-2|TRBJ2-7
CASSEPKPAGVSYEQYF
TGCGCCAGCAGTGAGCCCAAACCAGCGGGAGTCTCCTACGAGCAGTACTTC
>.|.|TRBV7-9|TRBJ2-7
CASSPRLGFEQYF
TGTGCCAGCAGCCCCCGACTAGGCTTCGAGCAGTACTTC
>TRBD1|few|TRBV6-1|TRBJ2-1
CASSDPRQGDREQFF
TGTGCCAGCAGTGATCCCCGACAGGGAGATAGGGAGCAGTTCTTC
>.|.|TRBV19|TRBJ2-1
CASSTSREQYNEQFF
TGTGCCAGTAGTACCTCCCGGGAGCAATACAATGAGCAGTTCTTC
>TRBD1|few|TRBV5-1|TRBJ2-3
CASRETGGGFTDTQYF
TGCGCCAGCAGAGAAACAGGGGGCGGATTCACAGATACGCAGTATTTT
>.|.|TRBV12-3/TRBV12-4|TRBJ2-7
CASSFSVGTAGYF
TGTGCCAGCAGTTTTTCTGTAGGGACCGCGGGGTACTTC
>.|few|TRBV6-1|TRBJ2-1
CASSEIVYVHEQFF
TGTGCCAGCAGTGAAATAGTATACGTCCATGAGCAGTTCTTC
>.|few|TRBV6-2/TRBV6-3|TRBJ2-1
CASSYGRSIGYNEQFF
TGTGCCAGCAGTTACGGGCGGTCTATCGGCTACAATGAGCAGTTCTTC
>.|.|TRBV6-2/TRBV6-3|TRBJ1-5
CASNVGGQPQHF
TGTGCATCGAATGTAGGTGGTCAGCCCCAGCATTTT
>.|large|TRBV12-3/TRBV12-4|TRBJ1-5
CASSLYRGSGHQPQHF
TGTGCCAGCAGTTTATATCGGGGGTCAGGTCATCAGCCCCAGCATTTT
>TRBD2|once|TRBV13|TRBJ2-1
CASSLAASGGNEQFF
TGTGCCAGCAGCTTAGCGGCTAGCGGCGGGAATGAGCAGTTCTTC
>TRBD2|few|TRBV12-3/TRBV12-4|TRBJ2-1
CASSPSGGGDNEQFF
TGTGCCAGCAGCCCCTCCGGCGGGGGGGACAATGAGCAGTTCTTC
>.|few|TRBV27|TRBJ1-5
CASSFTRGNQPQHF
TGTGCCAGCAGTTTTACCCGGGGCAATCAGCCCCAGCATTTT
>.|.|TRBV27|TRBJ2-7
CASSFSGTGKLAGFSYEQYF
TGTGCCAGCAGTTTCAGCGGGACAGGGAAACTAGCGGGATTCTCCTACGAGCAGTACTTC
>.|.|TRBV6-2/TRBV6-3|TRBJ1-6
CASRTSLLGGKSPLHF
TGTGCCAGCAGAACAAGTCTCCTGGGGGGGAAATCACCCCTCCACTTT
>TRBD1|.|TRBV27|TRBJ2-7
CASSSYFGGTGKGNSYEQYF
TGTGCCAGCAGTTCTTACTTTGGCGGGACAGGGAAAGGGAACTCCTACGAGCAGTACTTC
>.|few|TRBV28|TRBJ2-7
CASNRSGFSYEQYF
TGTGCCAGCAACCGGTCAGGGTTTTCCTACGAGCAGTACTTC
>.|.|TRBV9|TRBJ2-7
CASSEEGRPDGEQYF
TGTGCCAGCAGCGAGGAGGGGCGGCCTGACGGCGAGCAGTACTTC
>.|.|TRBV11-2|TRBJ2-7
CASSLGGQNEQYF
TGTGCCAGCAGCTTAGGCGGACAGAACGAGCAGTACTTC
>.|few|TRBV19|TRBJ2-7
CASTSYEQYF
TGTGCCAGTACCTCCTACGAGCAGTACTTC
>.|few|TRBV20-1|TRBJ2-1
CSAPGQGSTSYEGEQFF
TGCAGTGCTCCTGGGCAGGGGTCCACTAGCTATGAAGGTGAGCAGTTCTTC
>TRBD1|.|TRBV9|TRBJ1-2
CASSVGGTGGRGYTF
TGTGCCAGCAGCGTAGGGGGTACAGGGGGACGTGGCTACACCTTC